This TCR beta chain was recovered during a study of blood T cell repertoires in COVID-19. Whole-study context: Acute and convalescent COVID-19 specimens originated in the United States, Italy and Spain. PBMCs, B-cell-depleted T cells, or T cells provided the cDNA or gDNA that made up the material.

TCRdb's copy holds only in-frame clones and misses some; the assay was immunoSEQ multiplex PCR. Of about 260,000 clones detected, around 89% appear once; the ten largest clones hold approximately 3%. Recovered participants had two consecutive negative NP/OP PCR tests, healthcare professional clearance, or symptom resolution. V lost 6 bases to trimming and J lost 0 bases, with 12 bases between them. Germline CDR1 and CDR2: MNHEY and SVGAGI. This CDR3 spans 14 amino acids. The clonotype comes from a woman aged 45 to 65 who had recovered from COVID-19. The gene calls are TRBV6-5 and TRBJ2-7; D possibly corresponds to TRBD1 (5 bases). Sequencing input: PBMCs or T cells enriched from blood (not recorded which). DNA for the CDR3: TGTGCCAGCAGCCCGAGACAGAGCTCCTACGAGCAGTACTTC. Its protein is CASSPRQSSYEQYF.